These 15 T cell receptor beta chains were all obtained from the same sample, sequenced in a study of CXCR3-negative and CXCR3-positive naive CD8 T cells. Researchers prepared the TRB cDNA libraries using 5' RACE with UMI labels. TCRdb reworked the 5' RACE reads into one entry per CDR3 protein, no DNA. The sample data list 40,000 to 50,000 distinct CDR3 sequences. The sample comprised naive CXCR3- CD8+ T cells from blood. Subset denoted: CD45RO-CCR7+CD27+CD95- naive CD8+ T cells lacking CXCR3 (TNR3-). These receptors originate from a human donor in good health. Some clones in this sample may be carry-over from other donors' samples.

This rearrangement joins TRBV29-1 to TRBJ1-2. The CDR3 extends over 14 amino acids. The germline V gene encodes CDR1 SQVTM and CDR2 ANQGSEA. CDR3 sequence reads: CSIPWGEANYGYTF.

This chain joins TRBV20-1 and TRBJ2-1; TCRdb selects TRBD1, and the lack of DNA leaves this call unchecked. CDR3 length equals 16 residues. Germline CDR1 DFQATT, CDR2 SNEGSKA (reference sequence). CDR3 in amino acids: CSARDLDGGAFNEQFF.

The gene calls are TRBV28 and TRBJ2-5. CDR1 is MDHEN and CDR2 is SYDVKM in the germline V gene. The CDR3 contains 14 residues. This chain's CDR3 is CASTHPWDQETQYF.

The rearrangement uses TRBV6-4 and TRBJ2-1; TCRdb picks TRBD2, but there is no DNA to check that call. The length of the CDR3 is 15 residues. Germline V gene lookup returns CDR1 MRHNA and CDR2 SNTAGT. Here the CDR3 reads CASSDRGGGAYEQFF.

This rearrangement joins TRBV3-1 to TRBJ2-7. Per the germline V gene, CDR1 is LGHDT and CDR2 is YNNKEL (reference sequence). The CDR3 is 16 residues long. The CDR3 loop reads CASSQVIRGLVNEQYF.

The CDR3 here is CASSPQGKNRYEQYF. The rearrangement joins TRBV18 to TRBJ2-7. The CDR3 loop spans 15 amino acids. CDR1 and CDR2 from the germline V gene are KGHSH and LQKENI.

The chain joins TRBV7-9 to TRBJ2-5. The CDR3 length is 11 residues. Germline values: CDR1 SEHNR, CDR2 FQNEAQ (reference sequence). This chain's CDR3 is CASSSSSAQYF.

This chain links TRBV28 with TRBJ1-5. This CDR3 comprises 12 residues. CDR1 is MDHEN and CDR2 is SYDVKM in the germline V gene. The chain's CDR3 is CAKSYSNQPQHF.

The chain uses TRBV15 and TRBJ2-1; TCRdb's D gene call, TRBD2, goes unchecked for lack of DNA. Germline CDR1 LNHNV, CDR2 YYDKDF (reference sequence). This CDR3 has 15 residues. The CDR3 sequence: CATSRDLADSTKLFF. The variable domain in full, completed from reference TRBV15 and TRBJ2-1, reads DAMVIQNPRYQVTQFGKPVTLSCSQTLNHNVMYWYQQKSSQAPKLLFHYYDKDFNNEADTPDNFQSRRPNTSFCFLDIRSPGLGDTAMYLCATSRDLADSTKLFFGPGTRLTVL.

This chain links TRBV2 with TRBJ2-1. The CDR3 consists of 16 residues. CDR1 and CDR2 (germline): SNHLY, FYNNEI. The CDR3 spells CASSDSAGGYYNEQFF.

The V call is TRBV7-6, the J call TRBJ2-5; absent DNA, TCRdb's TRBD2 call cannot be checked. Looked up from germline, CDR1 is SGHVS and CDR2 is FNYEAQ. CDR3 length equals 18 residues. CDR3 sequence reads: CASSFAGTTSGGQETQYF.

V usage is TRBV4-2 and J usage is TRBJ1-1; TCRdb outputs TRBD1, but without DNA this stays unchecked. Germline V CDR1 and CDR2: LGHNA, YNFKEQ. This CDR3 has 13 residues. The CDR3 loop is CASSRKGQGEAFF.

V is TRBV15 and J is TRBJ1-1; TCRdb's D call, TRBD1, is unchecked because there is no DNA. The germline V gene encodes CDR1 LNHNV and CDR2 YYDKDF (reference sequence). The CDR3 is 12 amino acids. The CDR3 loop reads CATSRDGGEAFF.

The gene calls are TRBV5-1 and TRBJ2-1; TCRdb names TRBD2, which stays unverified in the absence of DNA. There are 16 residues in the CDR3. In germline, CDR1 is SGHRS, CDR2 YFSETQ. The CDR3 loop is CASSLSVAGVLDEQFF.

The chain is built from TRBV29-1 and TRBJ2-2; absent DNA, TCRdb's TRBD2 call cannot be checked. The germline V gene encodes CDR1 SQVTM and CDR2 ANQGSEA. This CDR3 region has 16 residues. The CDR3 region is CSVEELAGGPSGELFF.